The 21 T cell receptor beta chains listed next were all sequenced from one sample in a study of T cell responses to AZD1222 COVID-19 vaccine. Data came from immunoSEQ multiplex PCR; TCRdb stores just in-frame clones and leaves some out. The table has approximately 60,000 clones, about four fifths seen once; the top ten hold 6.5% to 8%. The sample was peripheral blood, taken on day 0 of AZD1222 vaccination. These receptors came from an adult in good health.

V is TRBV10-3 and J is TRBJ1-1; TRBD1 might be the D (5 bases). From germline, CDR1 is ENHRY and CDR2 SYGVKD. This CDR3 has 13 residues. With 7 bases removed from V and 1 base from J, the gap between germline ends came to 10 bases. CDR3 residues: CAITPTENTEAFF. The DNA for the CDR3 is TGTGCCATCACCCCGACAGAGAACACTGAAGCTTTCTTT.

This chain joins TRBV11-2 and TRBJ2-7; D might be TRBD2 (5 bases). This CDR3 contains 15 residues. The germline V gene encodes CDR1 SGHAT and CDR2 FQNNGV. Trimming took off 5 bases at V and 3 bases at J, with 17 bases between the two ends. Here the CDR3 DNA reads TGTGCCAGCAGCGCAAGGACTGGATTTGTCTACGAGCAGTACTTC. Protein sequence: CASSARTGFVYEQYF.

The V gene is TRBV7-8, the J gene TRBJ1-3; 9 bases line up with TRBD1. J lost 2 bases, V lost 2 bases, and 10 bases had no gene match. Germline V lookup: CDR1 SGHVS, CDR2 FQNEAQ. This CDR3 contains 18 residues. CDR3 bases: TGTGCCAGCAGCTTAAGCCCCGGGACAGGGCTCGCTGGAAACACCATATATTTT. It translates to CASSLSPGTGLAGNTIYF. The full variable domain, with the rest looked up from reference TRBV7-8 and TRBJ1-3, is GAGVSQSPRYKVAKRGQDVALRCDPISGHVSLFWYQQALGQGPEFLTYFQNEAQLDKSGLPSDRFFAERPEGSVSTLKIQRTQQEDSAVYLCASSLSPGTGLAGNTIYFGEGSWLTVV.

The chain is built from TRBV5-1 and TRBJ1-3, with 8 bases lining up with TRBD1. CDR1 SGHRS and CDR2 YFSETQ come from the germline V gene. J lost 4 bases, V lost 0 bases, and 6 bases had no gene match. The CDR3 is 16 residues long. CDR3 protein: CASSLAQGAEGNTIYF. The CDR3 nucleotides read TGCGCCAGCAGCTTGGCCCAGGGGGCGGAGGGAAACACCATATATTTT.

The chain links TRBV7-2 to TRBJ2-3, with TRBD1 identical over 7 bases. The CDR3 covers 15 residues. Germline V gene lookup returns CDR1 SGHTA and CDR2 FQGNSA. The V and J ends lost 5 bases and 2 bases, in that order; junction bases with no gene match: 7. Written as DNA, the CDR3 is TGTGCCAGCAGCCTACCCGGGACAGTCACAGATACGCAGTATTTT. Translation: CASSLPGTVTDTQYF.

This sequence joins TRBV30 and TRBJ1-4; the D gene is possibly TRBD1 (5 bases). The CDR3 has 15 amino acids. CDR1 is GTSNPN and CDR2 is SVGIG in the germline V gene (reference sequence). Trimming took 7 bases from V and 3 from J, leaving 18 bases between them. As DNA, the CDR3 is TGTGCCTACCTGACAGATGTTGTGGCTAATGAAAAACTGTTTTTT. Translating it yields CAYLTDVVANEKLFF.

Only one count was recorded for this clone. The chain uses TRBV3-1 (or the pseudogene TRBV3-2) and TRBJ2-3, with TRBD2 identical over 13 bases. V shed 4 bases, J shed 3 bases, and the junction held 10 bases outside the gene matches. This CDR3 has 18 residues. In germline, CDR1 is LGHDT, CDR2 YNNKEL (reference sequence). CDR3 bases: TGTGCCAGCAGCCTTTGGACTAGCGGGGGCCGGGATACAGATACGCAGTATTTT. This gives the protein CASSLWTSGGRDTDTQYF.

The chain joins TRBV5-4 to TRBJ2-3; D possibly matches TRBD1 or TRBD2 (5 bases each). The V and J ends lost 3 bases and 0 bases respectively, with 5 bases between them. This CDR3 contains 13 residues. Germline CDR1 and CDR2: SGHNT and YYREEE (reference sequence). CDR3: CASSWDSTDTQYF. For the CDR3, the DNA is TGTGCCAGCAGCTGGGACAGCACAGATACGCAGTATTTT. Complete variable domain (other parts from reference TRBV5-4 and TRBJ2-3): ETGVTQSPTHLIKTRGQQVTLRCSSQSGHNTVSWYQQALGQGPQFIFQYYREEENGRGNFPPRFSGLQFPNYSSELNVNALELDDSALYLCASSWDSTDTQYFGPGTRLTVL.

The chain carries TRBV5-1 and TRBJ1-3; no firm D call. V was pared by 3 bases and J by 2 bases, with 9 bases between. The CDR3 is 14 residues long. Looked up from germline, CDR1 is SGHRS and CDR2 is YFSETQ. CDR3 sequence (DNA): TGCGCCAGCAGCTCAACAGTAGCTGGAAACACCATATATTTT. Amino acids: CASSSTVAGNTIYF.

The chain joins TRBV19 to TRBJ2-7; the D call may be TRBD1 or TRBD2 (6 bases each). Germline V gene lookup returns CDR1 LNHDA and CDR2 SQIVND (reference sequence). Deletions cut 1 base from V and 2 bases from J, with 9 bases between. The CDR3 covers 14 residues. In DNA form, the CDR3 reads TGTGCCAGTAGTATAGGAGGGGGGACCTACGAGCAGTACTTC. As protein: CASSIGGGTYEQYF.

The V and J genes are TRBV7-2 and TRBJ1-1; D uncertain. Deletions cut 0 bases from V and 3 bases from J, with 11 bases between. The CDR3 is 15 residues long. The V gene's germline CDR1 is SGHTA and CDR2 FQGNSA. The CDR3 DNA sequence: TGTGCCAGCAGCTTAGCCACGAGATCAGACACTGAAGCTTTCTTT. It specifies CASSLATRSDTEAFF.

The gene calls are TRBV29-1 and TRBJ2-3, with 8 bases fitting TRBD1. Germline trimming cut 7 bases from V and 2 bases from J; bases unmatched to any gene: 8. This CDR3 contains 14 residues. The germline gives CDR1 SQVTM, CDR2 ANQGSEA. This CDR3 is CSAGGVFVTDTQYF. The CDR3 region has the DNA TGCAGCGCAGGGGGCGTTTTTGTCACAGATACGCAGTATTTT.

The J gene is TRBJ2-3, the V gene TRBV5-1; D may be TRBD1 (5 bases). V was trimmed by 0 bases and J by 3 bases, leaving 11 bases between them. This CDR3 spans 15 amino acids. The V gene's germline CDR1 is SGHRS and CDR2 YFSETQ. In DNA, the CDR3 is TGCGCCAGCAGCTTGGTGACAGTTTTAACAGATACGCAGTATTTT. Its translation is CASSLVTVLTDTQYF.

J is TRBJ2-1 and V is TRBV20-1, with D perhaps assigned TRBD1 or TRBD2 (5 bases each). V shed 3 bases and J shed 4 bases, with 13 bases lying between them. The CDR3 runs 14 residues. Per the germline V gene, CDR1 is DFQATT and CDR2 is SNEGSKA (reference sequence). CDR3 coding DNA: TGCAGTGCTAGTGTCGGGGCCTCGTACAATGAGCAGTTCTTC. This codes for CSASVGASYNEQFF.

Only one count was recorded for this clone. This sequence joins TRBV6-2 or TRBV6-3 and TRBJ1-1, with D hard to call. The CDR3 has 15 residues. V lost 0 bases and J 2 bases, leaving 10 bases between the germline ends. Germline loops: CDR1 MNHEY, CDR2 SVGEGT. CDR3 sequence reads: CASSYSGRGNTEAFF. The CDR3 coding sequence is TGTGCCAGCAGTTACTCCGGCCGGGGAAACACTGAAGCTTTCTTT.

The J gene is TRBJ1-5, the V gene TRBV27; D possibly corresponds to TRBD1 (5 bases). This CDR3 has 14 amino acids. V lost 6 bases to trimming and J lost 4 bases, with 13 bases between them. The germline CDR1 and CDR2 sequences are MNHEY and SMNVEV (reference sequence). The CDR3 spells CASRAGTFNQPQHF. CDR3 sequence (DNA): TGTGCCAGCAGAGCCGGGACGTTTAATCAGCCCCAGCATTTT.

This clone was counted a few times. The V gene is TRBV7-6, the J gene TRBJ2-7; D not certain. The CDR3 runs to 15 residues. Germline loops: CDR1 SGHVS, CDR2 FNYEAQ. Trimming left V 1 base short and J 0 bases short, with 10 bases between. The CDR3 spells CASSLGTHPSYEQYF. The CDR3 DNA follows: TGTGCCAGCAGCTTAGGGACCCACCCCTCCTACGAGCAGTACTTC.

This clone is a singleton in its sample. The chain recombines TRBV4-1 with TRBJ2-7; the match to TRBD2 covers 8 bases. Unmatched junction bases numbered 2, after V lost 4 bases and J lost 3 bases. Germline V gene lookup returns CDR1 MGHRA and CDR2 YSYEKL. The CDR3 loop spans 13 amino acids. Here the CDR3 reads CASSLLADYEQYF. The CDR3 region has the DNA TGCGCCAGCAGCCTACTAGCGGACTACGAGCAGTACTTC.

CDR3 DNA sequence: TGCGCCAGCAGCTTTGGAGGGGCTCGCAATTCACCCCTCCACTTT. This translates into CASSFGGARNSPLHF. This chain links TRBV5-1 with TRBJ1-6; tentatively, D is TRBD1 (5 bases). Trimming pared 2 bases from V and 7 bases from J, leaving 13 bases between. The germline gives CDR1 SGHRS, CDR2 YFSETQ. The CDR3 runs to 15 residues.

This sequence joins TRBV30 and TRBJ2-4, with 7 positions matching TRBD1. Germline CDR1 GTSNPN, CDR2 SVGIG (reference sequence). This CDR3 is 13 amino acids long. V lost 2 bases to trimming and J lost 6 bases; unmatched junction nucleotides: 4. CDR3 region: CAWSSQGLNIQYF. Written as DNA, the CDR3 is TGTGCCTGGAGTTCACAGGGGCTAAACATTCAGTACTTC.

The chain couples TRBV7-2 to TRBJ1-2; 10 bases are shared with TRBD1. V lost 1 base and J lost 7; bases outside the gene matches: 6. From germline, CDR1 is SGHTA and CDR2 FQGNSA. The CDR3 spans 15 residues. DNA for the CDR3: TGTGCCAGCAGCTTAGATAGACAGGGGGCAGTTGGCTACACCTTC. Its protein is CASSLDRQGAVGYTF. Based on the CDR3 plus reference TRBV7-2 and TRBJ1-2, the full variable domain is GAGVSQSPSNKVTEKGKDVELRCDPISGHTALYWYRQSLGQGLEFLIYFQGNSAPDKSGLPSDRFSAERTGGSVSTLTIQRTQQEDSAVYLCASSLDRQGAVGYTFGSGTRLTVV.